This T cell receptor (beta chain) originates from a study of blood T cell repertoires in COVID-19. Study summary: Donors in the United States, Italy and Spain gave samples during acute or convalescent COVID-19. Sources were T cells, B-cell-depleted T cells, or PBMCs; the material itself was cDNA or gDNA.

Sequenced by immunoSEQ multiplex PCR; TCRdb stores in-frame clones only, minus some. The top ten hold about 4% of the sample, which has 200,000 to 250,000 clones, approximately 79% seen once. The germline V gene encodes CDR1 SNHLY and CDR2 FYNNEI. J gave up 4 bases and V 7 bases, and 7 bases lay outside the gene matches. The CDR3 is 15 amino acids. This clonotype was sampled from a woman aged 35 to 49 with active or convalescent COVID-19. V is TRBV2 and J is TRBJ2-2, with 9 bases fitting TRBD1. What was sequenced was peripheral blood. CDR3 residues: CASILGQGSTGELFF. CDR3 nucleotides: TGTGCCAGCATTCTCGGACAGGGGAGCACCGGGGAGCTGTTTTTT.